Listed below are T cell receptor beta chains from one sample, sequenced in a study of long-term antiretroviral therapy in people with HIV. This table comes from immunoSEQ multiplex PCR, and its TCRdb copy is limited to in-frame clones, with some not included. The profile shows some 30,000 clones, roughly 90% of them singletons. The input for sequencing was unsorted PBMCs, taken approximately 5.1 years after starting antiretroviral therapy. The receptor set was obtained from a woman between 40 and 50 years old with HIV. Each CDR3 is given with its conserved first and last residue. The D gene is left open where the match is weak. Expanded clones get a size class; other rows say once, few or many, or leave the size out.

>TRBV19|TRBJ1-5|NA|NA
TGTGCCAGTGATGAAGGACGGAGCAATCAGCCCCAGCATTTT
CASDEGRSNQPQHF
>TRBV9|TRBJ2-7|TRBD1|NA
TGTGCCAGCAGCCGGGACAGGGCCTACGAGCAGTACTTC
CASSRDRAYEQYF
>TRBV2|TRBJ2-2|NA|NA
TGTGCCAGCAGTCGGAGCGGAGTAAACACCGGGGAGCTGTTTTTT
CASSRSGVNTGELFF
>TRBV5-4|TRBJ2-7|NA|NA
TGTGCCAGCAGCGCCCGCGGAGAGCAGTACTTC
CASSARGEQYF
>TRBV6-6|TRBJ2-1|NA|NA
TGTGCCAGCAGCCTGACAGCACACTCCTACAATGAGCAGTTCTTC
CASSLTAHSYNEQFF
>TRBV7-9|TRBJ1-4|NA|once
TGTGCCAGCAGCTTATTATCCGGGGTTGAAAAACTGTTTTTT
CASSLLSGVEKLFF
>TRBV30|TRBJ2-3|NA|NA
TGTGCCTGGAGTGTAGCGGGCAGGGGAACAGATACGCAGTATTTT
CAWSVAGRGTDTQYF
>TRBV7-2|TRBJ1-6|NA|NA
TGTGCCAGCAGCCCCTATAATTCACCCCTCCACTTT
CASSPYNSPLHF
>TRBV5-1|TRBJ2-7|NA|NA
TGCGCCAGCAGCTTGAACGACGAGCAGTACTTC
CASSLNDEQYF
>TRBV7-9|TRBJ2-3|NA|NA
TGTGCCAGCAGCTTAGGGGGGTACGGTGCAGATACGCAGTATTTT
CASSLGGYGADTQYF
>TRBV5-4|TRBJ2-7|NA|NA
TGTGCCAGCAGCTTGGGAGTAAGCGGCTACGAGCAGTACTTC
CASSLGVSGYEQYF
>TRBV5-4|TRBJ2-1|TRBD2|NA
TGTGCCAGCAGCCCGGGTGGCGGACTAGCGGGGTCCCAAGGGCAGTTCTTC
CASSPGGGLAGSQGQFF
>TRBV30|TRBJ2-3|TRBD1|NA
TGTGCCTGGGGGACAGGGACTAGCACAGATACGCAGTATTTT
CAWGTGTSTDTQYF
>TRBV28|TRBJ2-7|NA|NA
TGTGCCAGCAGTTTAACCAGGGCCCCGTACGAGCAGTACTTC
CASSLTRAPYEQYF
>TRBV4-1|TRBJ2-7|NA|NA
TGCGCCAGCAGCCAAGCGGGGAACGAGCAGTACTTC
CASSQAGNEQYF
>TRBV7-2|TRBJ1-3|NA|NA
TGTGCCAGCAGCTCCCGTCTACTCTCTGGAAACACCATATATTTT
CASSSRLLSGNTIYF
>TRBV6-5|TRBJ1-2|NA|NA
TGTGCCAGCAGTTACTCGTCCAGGGGAGGCTACACCTTC
CASSYSSRGGYTF
>TRBV2|TRBJ1-5|NA|NA
TGTGCCAGCAGTGTGGATGGGGAAGGAGGGCCCCAGCATTTT
CASSVDGEGGPQHF
>TRBV7-9|TRBJ2-2|TRBD2|NA
TGTGCCAGCAGCTCTAGCGGGGGGGCCGACACCGGGGAGCTGTTTTTT
CASSSSGGADTGELFF
>TRBV30|TRBJ1-2|NA|once
TGTGCCTGGATCAGGCCGGCCTTTAACGATGGCTACACCTTC
CAWIRPAFNDGYTF
>TRBV7-9|TRBJ2-1|NA|NA
TGTGCCAGCAGCGACACTCGCGTTGAGCAGTTCTTC
CASSDTRVEQFF
>TRBV5-4|TRBJ2-3|NA|NA
TGTGCCAGCAGCTTTAGGGGGGCGACAGATACGCAGTATTTT
CASSFRGATDTQYF
>TRBV5-5|TRBJ2-7|NA|NA
TGTGCCAGCAGCTTGAGTCGAGCCGGGTCGTACGAGCAGTACTTC
CASSLSRAGSYEQYF
>TRBV7-2|TRBJ2-2|NA|NA
TGTGCCAGCAGTCCCGACCCACAGGATGCCCTCTTCACCCAAGGTTTTTTT
CASSPDPQDALFTQGFF
>TRBV4-1|TRBJ1-2|TRBD1|NA
TGCGCCAGCAGCCACGTGGGACAGGGGGCGTCTGGCTACACCTTC
CASSHVGQGASGYTF
>TRBV29-1|TRBJ2-5|NA|NA
TGCAGCGCCCGGGGGCAGGGTCGGCAGACCCAGTACTTC
CSARGQGRQTQYF
>TRBV10-1|TRBJ1-1|NA|NA
TGCGCCAGCAGTATGGAGGGGCGAGGGACTGAAGCTTTCTTT
CASSMEGRGTEAFF
>TRBV6-5|TRBJ1-2|TRBD1|NA
TGTGCCAGCAGTTTCCAGGGGGGGGCCAACTATGGCTACACCTTC
CASSFQGGANYGYTF
>TRBV7-2|TRBJ1-2|NA|NA
TGTGCCAGCAGCTTAGCTGTGCTTCAGGGCTACACCTTC
CASSLAVLQGYTF
>TRBV2|TRBJ2-7|NA|NA
TGTGCCAGCAGTGGACTCTCCCGCGACAAGGGCGTGGACGAGCAGTACTTC
CASSGLSRDKGVDEQYF
>TRBV7-9|TRBJ1-3|NA|NA
TGTGCCAGCAGCTCGGGTGGGTTAGCTTACTCTGGAAACACCATATATTTT
CASSSGGLAYSGNTIYF
>TRBV27|TRBJ2-7|NA|NA
TGTGCCAGCAGTTCGGTGCTTAGTAACTACGAGCAGTACTTC
CASSSVLSNYEQYF
>TRBV27|TRBJ1-4|NA|NA
TGTGCCAGCGGGAGGGTTGGGGGGGCGGGTGAAAAACTGTTTTTT
CASGRVGGAGEKLFF
>TRBV19|TRBJ1-6|NA|NA
TGTGCCAGTAGTATGGTCGGCCGTTATAATTCACCCCTCCACTTT
CASSMVGRYNSPLHF
>TRBV9|TRBJ2-2|NA|NA
TGTGCCAGCAGCCCTTCCGAGGCGGCCGGGGAGCTGTTTTTT
CASSPSEAAGELFF
>TRBV7-6|TRBJ1-3|TRBD1|NA
TGTGCCAGCAGCTTGGGAACAGGGGACACCATATATTTT
CASSLGTGDTIYF
>TRBV6-1|TRBJ2-7|TRBD1|NA
TGTGCCAGCAGCAGGACAGGGCCCTACGAGCAGTACTTC
CASSRTGPYEQYF